The 26 T cell receptor beta chains below come from one sample, sequenced in a study of cytomegalovirus exposure and HLA in healthy donors (TCRdb year 2017). The receptor library was made with the immunoSEQ multiplex PCR assay. For the multiplex PCR, a mixture combining 60 forward primers for TCR Vbeta segments and 13 reverse primers for TCR Jbeta segments was used. TCRdb stores this immuneACCESS table with in-frame sequences only. Part of the clones is absent; in the studies checked, under half of the shortfall reflects unresolved V genes, and no reason is known for the rest. The sample table shows some 150,000 clones, and approximately 80% are seen once. The ten largest account for about 9.9% of the sample. Sample: PBMCs. The receptors were gathered from a man between 18 and 35 years old in good health and CMV-seropositive.

The gene calls are TRBV19 and TRBJ2-1; TRBD2 agrees at 8 bases. CDR1 and CDR2 (germline): LNHDA, SQIVND (reference sequence). The CDR3 extends over 16 amino acids. The V segment lost 0 bases and the J segment 5 bases; nucleotides outside the gene matches: 6. CDR3 in amino acids: CASSIDRLAGNNEQFF. CDR3 in DNA: TGTGCCAGTAGTATAGATCGCCTAGCGGGTAACAATGAGCAGTTCTTC.

J is TRBJ2-7 and V is TRBV15; maybe TRBD2 (6 bases). This CDR3 contains 16 residues. V lost 3 bases and J lost 0, with 15 bases in between. Germline CDR1 is LNHNV and CDR2 is YYDKDF (reference sequence). This CDR3 is CATSSAGRTNSYEQYF. For the CDR3, the DNA is TGTGCCACCAGCAGCGCTGGAAGGACTAACTCCTACGAGCAGTACTTC.

Of note for this clone: One junction end does not reproduce the germline sequence, and a read error may be involved. V gene TRBV4-1 combines with J gene TRBJ1-2; D uncertain. The CDR3 has 14 amino acids. The germline V gene has CDR1 MGHRA and CDR2 YSYEKL. CDR3 nucleotide sequence: TGCGCCAGCAGCCAAGATCAACGGGTCTATGGCCACACCTTC. Its protein product is CASSQDQRVYGHTF.

This chain connects TRBV19 to TRBJ1-1; weak D call: TRBD1 (5 bases). Trimming stripped 4 bases from V and 7 bases from J, with 10 bases between. This CDR3 spans 12 amino acids. The germline gives CDR1 LNHDA, CDR2 SQIVND (reference sequence). The CDR3 is CASSTAGGEAFF. The DNA for the CDR3 is TGTGCCAGTAGTACCGCCGGGGGTGAAGCTTTCTTT.

This chain joins TRBV9 and TRBJ2-7; TRBD1 matches 7 bases. The V gene's germline CDR1 is SGDLS and CDR2 YYNGEE. Germline trimming cut 0 bases from V and 6 bases from J; bases unmatched to any gene: 6. This CDR3 comprises 14 residues. The chain's CDR3 is CASSVGAGGTEQYF. The CDR3 DNA follows: TGTGCCAGCAGCGTAGGGGCAGGGGGAACCGAGCAGTACTTC.

J is TRBJ1-4 and V is TRBV19; 7 bases line up with TRBD1. Trimming took 6 bases from V and 2 from J; bases not matched to a gene: 3. The CDR3 spans 14 residues. The germline V gene encodes CDR1 LNHDA and CDR2 SQIVND (reference sequence). The CDR3 spells CASRDRPTNEKLFF. The DNA for the CDR3 is TGTGCCAGTAGGGACAGGCCTACTAATGAAAAACTGTTTTTT.

This chain connects TRBV4-2 to TRBJ1-3; D may be TRBD1 (5 bases). Germline CDR1 LGHNA, CDR2 YNFKEQ. CDR3 size: 15 residues. V dropped 0 bases and J dropped 2 bases, with 8 bases sitting between them. As DNA, the CDR3 is TGTGCCAGCAGCCAAGACAGGGCAGCTGGAAACACCATATATTTT. Its translation: CASSQDRAAGNTIYF.

The chain links TRBV7-2 to TRBJ1-1; no definite D call. From germline, CDR1 is SGHTA and CDR2 FQGNSA. The CDR3 covers 13 residues. The V end was cut by 2 bases, the J end by 10 bases, with 14 bases between. The CDR3 region has the DNA TGTGCCAGCAGCTTAATCGAGGGAAATGGAGCTTTCTTT. Translation gives CASSLIEGNGAFF. Full variable domain (missing parts from reference TRBV7-2 and TRBJ1-1): GAGVSQSPSNKVTEKGKDVELRCDPISGHTALYWYRQSLGQGLEFLIYFQGNSAPDKSGLPSDRFSAERTGGSVSTLTIQRTQQEDSAVYLCASSLIEGNGAFFGQGTRLTVV.

The chain combines TRBV4-2 with TRBJ2-1; 9 bases line up with TRBD2. CDR1 is LGHNA and CDR2 is YNFKEQ in the germline V gene. The J segment lost 7 bases and the V segment lost 4 bases, leaving 11 bases of the junction unmatched. This CDR3 has 16 amino acids. The CDR3 loop reads CASSLETGTSYNEQFF. In DNA, the CDR3 is TGTGCCAGCAGCCTTGAAACCGGGACTAGCTATAATGAGCAGTTCTTC.

Points on this clone: The junction departs from germline at one end; a sequencing error may be responsible. CDR3 sequence (DNA): TGTGCCAGCAGCTCAGTGAGACAGGTCAGCTCTGGGGCCAACGGCCTGACTTTC. Residues: CASSSVRQVSSGANGLTF. The rearrangement links TRBV11-2 to TRBJ2-6; the D gene is possibly TRBD1 (6 bases). The CDR3 covers 18 residues. Germline lookup yields CDR1 SGHAT and CDR2 FQNNGV.

This clone was counted between two and nine times. The chain uses TRBV7-3 and TRBJ2-1; 8 bases line up with TRBD1. Germline lookup yields CDR1 SGHTA and CDR2 FQGTGA. This CDR3 is built from 16 residues. Trimming took 2 bases from V and 6 from J; bases not matched to a gene: 9. The CDR3, as DNA: TGTGCCAGCAGCTTAGTGGCGGGACAGGTCCCCAATGAGCAGTTCTTC. It yields the protein CASSLVAGQVPNEQFF.

The chain links TRBV4-1 to TRBJ2-5; D is ambiguous. The CDR3 has 15 residues. Germline CDR1 and CDR2: MGHRA and YSYEKL. Trimming cost V 4 bases and J 1 base, with 13 bases left between them. Here the CDR3 DNA reads TGCGCCAGCAGCCGAGGAGAGAGCATCCAAGAGACCCAGTACTTC. Translated: CASSRGESIQETQYF.

The rearrangement joins TRBV5-4 to TRBJ2-2; 7 nucleotides match TRBD1. This CDR3 has 16 residues. Germline V lookup: CDR1 SGHNT, CDR2 YYREEE (reference sequence). The V gene end was trimmed by 4 bases and the J gene end by 7 bases; junction bases not matched to a gene: 13. CDR3 region: CASSLQTGSQGGELFF. The CDR3 DNA sequence: TGTGCCAGCAGCCTACAGACAGGGTCTCAGGGCGGGGAGCTGTTTTTT.

This clone was found once. V gene TRBV7-9 combines with J gene TRBJ1-5, with 8 bases aligning to TRBD1. The germline V gene encodes CDR1 SEHNR and CDR2 FQNEAQ (reference sequence). V shed 0 bases and J 7 bases; nucleotides not matched to a gene: 5. This CDR3 is built from 15 residues. The CDR3 loop reads CASSLAPGGGQPQHF. Here the CDR3 DNA reads TGTGCCAGCAGCTTAGCCCCAGGGGGCGGGCAGCCCCAGCATTTT.

The gene calls are TRBV5-6 and TRBJ2-7, with 11 positions matching TRBD2. CDR1 is SGHDT, CDR2 YYEEEE, per germline. The CDR3 length is 15 residues. The junction had 4 bases not matched to a gene; V was cut back by 0 bases and J by 5 bases. CDR3 region: CASSLVSGRAHEQYF. The DNA for the CDR3 is TGTGCCAGCAGCTTGGTTAGCGGGAGGGCCCACGAGCAGTACTTC.

This clone appeared once. The chain is built from TRBV29-1 and TRBJ2-3, with TRBD2 identical over 7 bases. Germline trimming cut 4 bases from V and 1 base from J; bases unmatched to any gene: 8. This CDR3 comprises 15 residues. CDR1 is SQVTM and CDR2 is ANQGSEA in the germline V gene. CDR3: CSVAYGRGGTDTQYF. CDR3 DNA: TGCAGCGTTGCTTATGGTCGGGGGGGCACAGATACGCAGTATTTT.

The chain recombines TRBV4-3 with TRBJ1-1; 9 bases fit TRBD1. There are 15 residues in the CDR3. The germline V gene encodes CDR1 LGHNA and CDR2 YSLEER. J gave up 5 bases and V 5 bases, and 9 bases lay outside the gene matches. The CDR3 region has the DNA TGCGCCAGCAGCTACCCAGGACAGGGGCTTACTGAAGCTTTCTTT. Its protein product is CASSYPGQGLTEAFF.

This clone was detected only a few times. The chain links TRBV7-2 to TRBJ1-5; a possible D gene is TRBD1 (6 bases). Trimming left V 1 base short and J 2 bases short, with 6 bases between. The CDR3 totals 14 residues. Germline lookup yields CDR1 SGHTA and CDR2 FQGNSA. Written as DNA, the CDR3 is TGTGCCAGCAGCTTAGGACAGGGCAATCAGCCCCAGCATTTT. Its translation is CASSLGQGNQPQHF.

V gene TRBV13 combines with J gene TRBJ2-1; 7 positions agree with TRBD1. This CDR3 comprises 16 residues. Germline assignment: CDR1 PRHDT and CDR2 FYEKMQ (reference sequence). V shed 4 bases and J 1 base; nucleotides not matched to a gene: 7. This CDR3 is CASSSKTGESYNEQFF. DNA of the CDR3: TGTGCCAGCAGCTCCAAAACAGGGGAATCCTACAATGAGCAGTTCTTC.

The J gene is TRBJ1-1, the V gene TRBV30; D not resolved. The CDR3 is 11 residues long. Germline V gene lookup returns CDR1 GTSNPN and CDR2 SVGIG (reference sequence). V lost 8 bases and J 1 base, leaving 8 bases between the germline ends. CDR3 in amino acids: CAQDWNTEAFF. The CDR3 DNA is TGTGCCCAGGACTGGAACACTGAAGCTTTCTTT.

The chain has TRBV5-4 and TRBJ2-7; 14 bases line up with TRBD2. V shed 4 bases, J shed 7 bases, and the junction held 7 bases outside the gene matches. This CDR3 is 15 amino acids long. Germline assignment: CDR1 SGHNT and CDR2 YYREEE (reference sequence). In DNA, the CDR3 is TGTGCCAGCAGCGGGGGACTAGCGGGAGTGAGGGAGCAGTACTTC. Translation gives CASSGGLAGVREQYF.

V usage is TRBV18 and J usage is TRBJ1-1; D ambiguous. The V gene lost 2 bases and the J gene lost 1 base, with 8 bases spanning the gap. Germline CDR1 reads KGHSH; CDR2 reads LQKENI. The CDR3 loop spans 14 amino acids. The CDR3, as DNA: TGTGCCAGCTCACCAAAGACACAGAACACTGAAGCTTTCTTT. Its translation is CASSPKTQNTEAFF.

The chain uses TRBV6-5 and TRBJ2-3; D unresolved. Trimming left V 0 bases short and J 4 bases short, with 8 bases between. Germline lookup yields CDR1 MNHEY and CDR2 SVGAGI. This CDR3 has 14 amino acids. The CDR3 reads CASSYSRASDTQYF. The CDR3 DNA reads as TGTGCCAGCAGTTACTCGAGAGCCTCAGATACGCAGTATTTT.

The chain is built from TRBV4-3 and TRBJ2-1; D gene ambiguous. CDR3 size: 14 residues. Between the trimmed V and J ends, which lost 1 base and 5 bases, there was a span of 9 bases. Germline V gene data show CDR1 as LGHNA and CDR2 as YSLEER. The CDR3 sequence is CASSQVNRNNEQFF. Written as DNA, the CDR3 is TGCGCCAGCAGCCAAGTGAATAGAAACAATGAGCAGTTCTTC.

This clone appeared a single time. The chain uses TRBV10-3 and TRBJ1-2; the match to TRBD1 covers 8 bases. The germline V gene has CDR1 ENHRY and CDR2 SYGVKD. The CDR3 loop spans 13 amino acids. V was clipped by 6 bases and J by 8 bases; unmatched bases: 8. CDR3 nucleotide sequence: TGTGCCATCAGGGATACGGACAGGGAGGGCTACACCTTC. This encodes CAIRDTDREGYTF.

The chain is built from TRBV6-6 and TRBJ1-4; maybe TRBD1 (5 bases). This CDR3 is built from 16 residues. V lost 6 bases and J lost 0, with 14 bases in between. Germline V lookup: CDR1 MNHNY, CDR2 SVGAGI (reference sequence). The CDR3 loop reads CASSRAGEATNEKLFF. CDR3 nucleotide sequence: TGTGCCAGCAGCCGGGCGGGGGAAGCAACTAATGAAAAACTGTTTTTT.